This T cell receptor (beta chain) emerged from a study of cytomegalovirus exposure and HLA in healthy donors. Points from the study as a whole: What a later analysis reportedly showed was that an Asian-associated ancestry cluster had fewer N-insertions than the roughly 670-donor mean. Altogether, about 160 TCR beta chains were recorded as cytomegalovirus-associated.

V trimming: 4 bases; J trimming: 0 bases; junction bases outside the gene matches: 10. Looked up from germline, CDR1 is SGHRS and CDR2 is YFSETQ. CDR3 size: 16 residues. PCR used 60 Vbeta primers and 13 Jbeta primers. Under the authors' procedure: Unique TCR beta chains totaled some 78 million in a later count, with roughly 10 million of them shared. Assay used: immunoSEQ multiplex PCR; TCRdb lists only in-frame clones, some missing. V, J and clone size were drawn from that table, and D and trimming were deduced from the DNA. The data contain some 110,000 clones, 70% to 80% of them singletons. With respect to this clone: Its matching antigen is unknown.

This TCR derives from a woman between 18 and 29 years old in good health and CMV-seropositive. Specimen: PBMCs. The chain joins TRBV5-1 to TRBJ2-7; 7 nucleotides align to TRBD1. CDR3 sequence: CASSARQGHRSYEQYF. The CDR3 DNA is TGCGCCAGCAGCGCTCGACAGGGCCATCGCTCCTACGAGCAGTACTTC. Complete variable domain (other parts from reference TRBV5-1 and TRBJ2-7): KAGVTQTPRYLIKTRGQQVTLSCSPISGHRSVSWYQQTPGQGLQFLFEYFSETQRNKGNFPGRFSGRQFSNSRSEMNVSTLELGDSALYLCASSARQGHRSYEQYFGPGTRLTVT.